A single TCR beta chain is shown here with its context. The authors' processing: The authors estimated nucleated cell counts from reference gene primer amplification. The protocol was immunoSEQ multiplex PCR, while the TCRdb copy is restricted to in-frame clones and leaves out a portion. V and J calls and clone size are those listed in that table; D and trimming were worked out from the DNA. The data hold roughly 130,000 clones, with less than 90% observed a single time. The entry originates in a study of blood T cell repertoires in COVID-19. About the research overall: The analysed material was cDNA or gDNA that came from T cells, B-cell-depleted T cells, or PBMCs.

The length of the CDR3 is 16 residues. Trimming took off 2 bases at V and 4 bases at J, with 12 bases between the two ends. The germline V gene has CDR1 WSHSY and CDR2 SAAADI. The sequenced sample was peripheral blood. J is TRBJ2-6 and V is TRBV10-2; a weak D match, TRBD2 (6 bases). This sequence was found in a man in his sixties or seventies with acute or convalescent COVID-19. In DNA, the CDR3 is TGCGCCAGCAGTGAGGTGGGGCTAGCGGGGGCCAACGTCCTGACTTTC. Translating gives CASSEVGLAGANVLTF.